A single sample gave rise to the 6 T cell receptor beta chains below, sequenced in a study of T cells after posttransplantation cyclophosphamide. A marrow graft followed busulfan-fludarabine conditioning, with cyclophosphamide on days +3 and +4. Method: immunoSEQ multiplex PCR; TCRdb's copy keeps in-frame clones and lacks some. Its listing shows roughly 10 clones. The material was gut tissue, obtained around 64 days after allogeneic stem cell transplant with posttransplant cyclophosphamide. Receptors were obtained from a male patient between 60 and 69 years old who received an allogeneic stem cell transplant from a related donor and was CMV-positive. Some T cells may be supplied by the graft donor.

This clone was counted a single time. The chain is built from TRBV5-5 and TRBJ1-5; D remains ambiguous. Trimming cost V 0 bases and J 11 bases, with 9 bases left between them. The germline gives CDR1 SGHKS, CDR2 YYEKEE (reference sequence). The CDR3 spans 12 residues. The CDR3 sequence is CASSLEGGAQHF. The DNA of the CDR3 is TGTGCCAGCAGCTTGGAAGGCGGAGCCCAGCATTTT.

The rearrangement joins TRBV9 to TRBJ1-1; D unclear. The germline gives CDR1 SGDLS, CDR2 YYNGEE. Trimming pared 4 bases from V and 3 bases from J, leaving 7 bases between. This CDR3 is 12 amino acids long. CDR3 sequence (DNA): TGTGCCAGCAGCCCGAGTGACACTGAAGCTTTCTTT. It specifies CASSPSDTEAFF.

This clone was recorded only once. The V and J genes are TRBV19 and TRBJ2-1, with D unclear. Germline CDR1 LNHDA, CDR2 SQIVND (reference sequence). The CDR3 length is 15 residues. Deletions cut 6 bases from V and 0 bases from J, with 12 bases between. CDR3 sequence reads: CASRSLTGSYNEQFF. CDR3 nucleotide sequence: TGTGCCAGTAGGTCTCTAACCGGCTCCTACAATGAGCAGTTCTTC. Full variable domain (missing parts from reference TRBV19 and TRBJ2-1): DGGITQSPKYLFRKEGQNVTLSCEQNLNHDAMYWYRQDPGQGLRLIYYSQIVNDFQKGDIAEGYSVSREKKESFPLTVTSAQKNPTAFYLCASRSLTGSYNEQFFGPGTRLTVL.

The J gene is TRBJ2-3, the V gene TRBV30; D perhaps matches TRBD2 (7 bases). The germline V gene encodes CDR1 GTSNPN and CDR2 SVGIG (reference sequence). This CDR3 has 13 residues. V gave up 6 bases and J gave up 3 bases, with 13 bases separating them. The CDR3 reads CACTRGGTDTQYF. The CDR3 coding sequence is TGTGCCTGTACGAGGGGGGGAACAGATACGCAGTATTTT.

In its sample, this clone was seen once. J is TRBJ2-3 and V is TRBV9; TRBD1 agrees at 8 bases. The V and J ends lost 4 bases and 0 bases, in that order; junction bases with no gene match: 19. Germline V lookup: CDR1 SGDLS, CDR2 YYNGEE. There are 20 residues in the CDR3. The CDR3 here is CASSSRGGRGLQDSTDTQYF. CDR3 nucleotides: TGTGCCAGCAGCTCAAGAGGTGGCAGGGGGCTCCAGGACAGCACAGATACGCAGTATTTT.

The V gene is TRBV19, the J gene TRBJ2-3; D may be TRBD2 (6 bases). Between the trimmed V and J ends, which lost 6 bases and 2 bases, there was a span of 9 bases. From germline, CDR1 is LNHDA and CDR2 SQIVND (reference sequence). The CDR3 length is 13 residues. CDR3 residues: CASSGSVTDTQYF. In nucleotides, the CDR3 is TGTGCCAGTAGCGGGAGTGTCACAGATACGCAGTATTTT. Full variable domain (remainder filled in from reference TRBV19 and TRBJ2-3): DGGITQSPKYLFRKEGQNVTLSCEQNLNHDAMYWYRQDPGQGLRLIYYSQIVNDFQKGDIAEGYSVSREKKESFPLTVTSAQKNPTAFYLCASSGSVTDTQYFGPGTRLTVL.